Listed here is a single T cell receptor (beta chain). Its antigen is still unknown. Measured with immunoSEQ multiplex PCR; TCRdb has only the in-frame clones, and not every one. The repertoire consists of nearly 1 million clones, with over 60% occurring once and the leading ten covering over 1.3%. These data come from a study of shared clonotypes between healthy human individuals. On the study more broadly: The plates for each donor numbered three CD4 naive, three CD4 memory, two CD8 naive and one CD8 memory.

From germline, CDR1 is SGDLS and CDR2 YYNGEE. The CDR3 has 15 residues. Deletions cut 0 bases from V and 3 bases from J, with 12 bases between. General observations from the study: The study found about 5% of naive CD4 clonotypes shared across four donors. At large depth, rarefaction still showed sorted-subset sequencing to be incomplete. Among non-shared clonotypes, generation probabilities were lower than among those shared by all four donors.

V and J are TRBV9 and TRBJ1-2; D is ambiguous. The sample was memory CD4+ T cells sorted from blood. As to subset: CD45RA-negative fraction. The receptor was isolated from a man younger than 35 in good health. The CDR3 region is CASSVAPDGDYGYTF. CDR3 nucleotide sequence: TGTGCCAGCAGCGTAGCCCCCGACGGGGACTATGGCTACACCTTC.